The 19 T cell receptor beta chains below were found in one sample sequenced in a study of OX40 agonist ivuxolimab in advanced cancers. The library was built by means of the immunoSEQ multiplex PCR assay. The immuneACCESS repertoire file appears here via TCRdb, limited to in-frame rearrangements. These files lack a portion of the clones; in checked studies, under half of the deficit traces to unresolved V genes, and the cause of the others is not known. The sample includes tens of thousands of clones, with around 94% observed a single time. The ten largest clones add up to 20% of the sample. Sample: CD4+ or CD8+ T cells sorted from blood, taken in a trial of the OX40 agonist ivuxolimab. These receptors came from an adult with an advanced solid tumor such as melanoma, head and neck, liver or kidney cancer.

The chain couples TRBV5-1 to TRBJ1-2; D not resolved. V was shortened by 0 bases and J by 4 bases, with 13 bases between the two germline ends. Per the germline V gene, CDR1 is SGHRS and CDR2 is YFSETQ. The CDR3 length is 15 residues. The CDR3 protein is CASSLAGVGSYGYTF. The CDR3 nucleotides read TGCGCCAGCAGCTTGGCTGGGGTAGGGTCCTATGGCTACACCTTC.

The chain has TRBV10-2 and TRBJ2-2, with unresolved D. Trimming took off 5 bases at V and 6 bases at J, with 7 bases between the two ends. This CDR3 has 12 amino acids. Germline values: CDR1 WSHSY, CDR2 SAAADI. The CDR3 region is CASSNHPGELFF. The DNA for the CDR3 is TGCGCCAGCAGTAACCACCCCGGGGAGCTGTTTTTT.

The chain recombines TRBV4-1 with TRBJ1-4, with D hard to call. The V end lost 0 bases, the J end lost 0 bases, and 11 bases lay between the germline ends. The CDR3 totals 17 residues. The germline gives CDR1 MGHRA, CDR2 YSYEKL. The CDR3 reads CASSQEGILATNEKLFF. As DNA, the CDR3 is TGCGCCAGCAGCCAAGAGGGTATACTAGCAACTAATGAAAAACTGTTTTTT.

This chain uses TRBV4-1 with TRBJ2-7; 10 positions match TRBD1. CDR1 is MGHRA and CDR2 is YSYEKL in the germline V gene. This CDR3 has 14 amino acids. Trimming took 4 bases from V and 6 from J; bases not matched to a gene: 6. This chain's CDR3 is CASSPDRGRGEQYF. CDR3 bases: TGCGCCAGCAGCCCCGACAGGGGGCGCGGCGAGCAGTACTTC.

The chain employs TRBV6-5 and TRBJ2-1; D remains unclear. From germline, CDR1 is MNHEY and CDR2 SVGAGI. V was cut by 6 bases and J by 6 bases, with 9 bases left in between. The CDR3 contains 12 residues. Written as DNA, the CDR3 is TGTGCCAGCAGCCGATCAGTCAATGAGCAGTTCTTC. Protein sequence: CASSRSVNEQFF.

This clone was recorded only once. The chain joins TRBV19 to TRBJ1-3; D is undetermined. The CDR3 loop spans 16 amino acids. Looked up from germline, CDR1 is LNHDA and CDR2 is SQIVND (reference sequence). Trimming took 2 bases from V and 2 from J, leaving 13 bases between them. CDR3 loop: CASSISGRQAGNTIYF. In DNA form, the CDR3 reads TGTGCCAGTAGTATATCTGGCCGGCAAGCTGGAAACACCATATATTTT.

The rearrangement uses TRBV5-6 and TRBJ2-7; D uncertain. The CDR3 runs 13 residues. CDR1 is SGHDT, CDR2 YYEEEE, per germline. The V and J ends lost 0 bases and 2 bases respectively, with 6 bases between them. The CDR3 DNA reads as TGTGCCAGCAGCTTGGGGAAACCCTACGAGCAGTACTTC. This translates into CASSLGKPYEQYF.

The J gene is TRBJ1-1, the V gene TRBV7-9, with D tentatively TRBD1 (5 bases). Germline CDR1 is SEHNR and CDR2 is FQNEAQ (reference sequence). This CDR3 comprises 15 residues. V was pared by 5 bases and J by 0 bases, with 13 bases between. The CDR3 bases are TGTGCCAGCAGCCCCTGGGAGGGGTTGAACACTGAAGCTTTCTTT. Encoded protein: CASSPWEGLNTEAFF.

The chain has TRBV19 and TRBJ2-2; D uncertain. CDR1 is LNHDA and CDR2 is SQIVND in the germline V gene (reference sequence). This CDR3 has 15 residues. V lost 1 base to trimming and J lost 3 bases, with 9 bases between them. This CDR3 reads CASSIGNSYTGELFF. The CDR3 nucleotides are TGTGCCAGTAGTATAGGAAACAGCTACACCGGGGAGCTGTTTTTT.

This chain links TRBV18 with TRBJ2-1, with 7 bases aligning to TRBD1. The CDR3 sequence is 16 residues long. Germline CDR1 is KGHSH and CDR2 is LQKENI. With V trimmed by 6 bases and J by 4 bases, 12 bases remained unmatched. The CDR3 loop is CASSPRGYPLYNEQFF. For the CDR3, the DNA is TGTGCCAGCTCCCCCAGGGGGTACCCTCTTTACAATGAGCAGTTCTTC. The complete variable domain, with remaining parts taken from reference TRBV18 and TRBJ2-1, reads NAGVMQNPRHLVRRRGQEARLRCSPMKGHSHVYWYRQLPEEGLKFMVYLQKENIIDESGMPKERFSAEFPKEGPSILRIQQVVRGDSAAYFCASSPRGYPLYNEQFFGPGTRLTVL.

The rearrangement joins TRBV19 to TRBJ1-4, with D possibly being TRBD1 (5 bases). Trimming removed 3 bases at V and 0 bases at J, with 5 bases between. Germline lookup yields CDR1 LNHDA and CDR2 SQIVND (reference sequence). The CDR3 runs to 14 residues. DNA for the CDR3: TGTGCCAGTAGTATGGGACCAACTAATGAAAAACTGTTTTTT. Translation gives CASSMGPTNEKLFF.

This rearrangement joins TRBV7-3 to TRBJ1-2, with TRBD1 as a possible D gene (5 bases). V dropped 3 bases and J dropped 3 bases, with 8 bases sitting between them. The CDR3 sequence is 13 residues long. Per germline, CDR1 SGHTA and CDR2 FQGTGA. Here the CDR3 DNA reads TGTGCCAGCAGCTTTGGGGGGGACTATGGCTACACCTTC. Protein sequence: CASSFGGDYGYTF.

In this sample, this clone turned up a few times. V gene TRBV6-5 combines with J gene TRBJ1-1; D uncertain. The CDR3 runs 15 residues. From germline, CDR1 is MNHEY and CDR2 SVGAGI. V gave up 0 bases and J gave up 4 bases, with 12 bases separating them. Here the CDR3 reads CASSYSAKLATEAFF. The CDR3, as DNA: TGTGCCAGCAGTTACTCCGCCAAGCTGGCCACTGAAGCTTTCTTT.

V is TRBV27 and J is TRBJ2-7; TRBD1 might be the D (6 bases). The CDR3 has 15 amino acids. Trimming removed 2 bases at V and 3 bases at J, with 14 bases between. Per germline, CDR1 MNHEY and CDR2 SMNVEV (reference sequence). The chain's CDR3 is CASSLRQGRGYEQYF. In DNA form, the CDR3 reads TGTGCCAGCAGTTTAAGGCAGGGCAGGGGCTACGAGCAGTACTTC.

The chain has TRBV27 and TRBJ1-2; TRBD1 matches at 7 bases. Germline CDR1 and CDR2: MNHEY and SMNVEV (reference sequence). Germline trimming cut 5 bases from V and 5 bases from J; bases unmatched to any gene: 8. This CDR3 region has 14 residues. Written as DNA, the CDR3 is TGTGCCAGCAGTACTACAGGGGTAGGATATGGCTACACCTTC. Its translation: CASSTTGVGYGYTF.

The V and J genes are TRBV28 and TRBJ2-7; D uncertain. Germline CDR1 MDHEN, CDR2 SYDVKM. V lost 2 bases, J lost 4 bases, and 15 bases lay in between. This CDR3 comprises 15 residues. The CDR3 here is CASSLMTRFRYEQYF. CDR3 nucleotide sequence: TGTGCCAGCAGTTTAATGACTCGTTTTAGATACGAGCAGTACTTC.

The chain uses TRBV27 and TRBJ2-7; D perhaps matches TRBD1 (6 bases). The CDR3 loop spans 14 amino acids. Germline loops: CDR1 MNHEY, CDR2 SMNVEV (reference sequence). With 5 bases removed from V and 3 bases from J, the gap between germline ends came to 14 bases. The CDR3 DNA sequence: TGTGCCAGCAGTCCGGGACAATCATTCTACGAGCAGTACTTC. This codes for CASSPGQSFYEQYF.

This sequence joins TRBV9 and TRBJ2-7; 7 bases map to TRBD1. This CDR3 comprises 15 residues. CDR1 and CDR2 (germline): SGDLS, YYNGEE. V lost 3 bases and J lost 0; bases outside the gene matches: 6. The CDR3, as DNA: TGTGCCAGCAGCGCGACCGACAGGGACTCCTACGAGCAGTACTTC. Residues: CASSATDRDSYEQYF.

This chain links TRBV30 with TRBJ2-3; possibly TRBD1 or TRBD2 for D (5 bases each). Trimming removed 2 bases at V and 0 bases at J, with 12 bases between. Germline V gives CDR1 GTSNPN, CDR2 SVGIG (reference sequence). There are 15 residues in the CDR3. The CDR3 bases are TGTGCCTGGAGTACCGGGGCAGGTAGCACAGATACGCAGTATTTT. Its protein product is CAWSTGAGSTDTQYF.